Presented here are 13 T cell receptor beta chains from one specimen sequenced in a study of CD8 T cells in ankylosing spondylitis. Study-wide results and limits: Ankylosing spondylitis blood seemed to carry a telltale TCR beta motif made of eight or nine highly homologous variants.

Their antigen targets remain unknown. One entry per CDR3 protein, called by TCRdb with MiXCR from the 5' RACE reads. Here the sample spans 200,000 to 250,000 distinct CDR3 sequences, around 6.6% being singletons. Specimen: blood, either unsorted or a sorted T cell fraction (not recorded which). The origin of the receptors is a male donor with ankylosing spondylitis.

This clonotype was counted many times. The rearrangement joins TRBV6-6 to TRBJ2-2; D not resolved. V was cut by 6 bases and J by 6 bases, with 11 bases left in between. CDR1 and CDR2 (germline): MNHNY, SVGAGI (reference sequence). The CDR3 has 13 amino acids. The CDR3 sequence is CASRDSGAGELFF. For the CDR3, the DNA is TGTGCCAGCAGGGATAGTGGGGCCGGGGAGCTGTTTTTT.

This clonotype was counted at least ten times. The chain combines TRBV20-1 with TRBJ1-6, with D unclear. Trimming took off 3 bases at V and 10 bases at J, with 13 bases between the two ends. CDR3 length equals 13 residues. Germline CDR1 is DFQATT and CDR2 is SNEGSKA (reference sequence). The CDR3 DNA follows: TGCAGTGCTAGTTCAAGTATGCGGTCACCCCTCCACTTT. Translating it yields CSASSSMRSPLHF.

The chain combines TRBV7-9 with TRBJ1-4; D unclear. Germline-derived CDR1 and CDR2 are SEHNR and FQNEAQ (reference sequence). The CDR3 contains 16 residues. The V end was cut by 5 bases, the J end by 7 bases, with 20 bases between. The CDR3 is CASSENRYSRSEKLFF. DNA of the CDR3: TGTGCCAGCAGCGAAAATCGGTACTCTCGGAGTGAAAAACTGTTTTTT.

The chain is built from TRBV28 and TRBJ2-7; 12 bases are shared with TRBD2. The germline CDR1 and CDR2 sequences are MDHEN and SYDVKM. V was pared by 5 bases and J by 0 bases, with 23 bases of the junction left unmatched. This CDR3 comprises 22 residues. In nucleotides, the CDR3 is TGTGCCAGCAGTCCAACCCGCGGGGCCGGGACTAGCGGGTCAACCCTCTCCTACGAGCAGTACTTC. Translated, it gives CASSPTRGAGTSGSTLSYEQYF.

This clonotype was recorded many times. The rearrangement links TRBV5-1 to TRBJ2-7, with no clear D. The germline V gene encodes CDR1 SGHRS and CDR2 YFSETQ. Trimming took off 1 base at V and 2 bases at J, with 7 bases between the two ends. CDR3 length: 13 amino acids. CDR3 coding DNA: TGCGCCAGCAGCTTGACCAGCGCCTACGAGCAGTACTTC. Translation: CASSLTSAYEQYF.

The table lists this clonotype with a few counts. The CDR3 loop is CASSLIAGGRNEQFF. The DNA of the CDR3 is TGTGCCAGCAGTTTGATAGCGGGAGGACGGAATGAGCAGTTCTTC. The chain recombines TRBV28 with TRBJ2-1, with 10 bases fitting TRBD2. The CDR3 spans 15 residues. The J segment lost 7 bases and the V segment lost 3 bases, leaving 6 bases of the junction unmatched. Germline values: CDR1 MDHEN, CDR2 SYDVKM.

This clonotype was recorded at least ten times. This chain connects TRBV3-1 to TRBJ2-1; 8 bases align to TRBD2. The J segment lost 10 bases and the V segment lost 5 bases, leaving 22 bases of the junction unmatched. The CDR3 is 18 residues long. Per germline, CDR1 LGHDT and CDR2 YNNKEL (reference sequence). CDR3 amino acids: CASSDRSRGGTRYPEQFF. CDR3 nucleotides: TGTGCCAGCAGCGATCGATCTAGAGGCGGGACTAGATACCCGGAGCAGTTCTTC.

In this sample, this clonotype turned up many times. The rearrangement uses TRBV6-2 or TRBV6-3 and TRBJ2-1; 12 bases agree with TRBD2. The germline V gene encodes CDR1 MNHEY and CDR2 SVGEGT. V shed 2 bases, J shed 7 bases, and the junction held 3 bases outside the gene matches. This CDR3 is 15 amino acids long. The CDR3 region has the DNA TGTGCCAGCAGTTACCCGACTAGCGGGAGTAATGAGCAGTTCTTC. As protein: CASSYPTSGSNEQFF.

This clonotype was seen at least ten times. In DNA, the CDR3 is TGCAGTGCTATAGAGGGGAGGTACGAGCAGTACTTC. It translates to CSAIEGRYEQYF. The rearrangement uses TRBV20-1 and TRBJ2-7; tentatively, D is TRBD2 (6 bases). The CDR3 runs 12 residues. Between the trimmed V and J ends, which lost 4 bases and 4 bases, there was a span of 11 bases. Germline V gene lookup returns CDR1 DFQATT and CDR2 SNEGSKA (reference sequence).

This clonotype was picked up many times. This sequence joins TRBV7-9 and TRBJ2-5; D may be TRBD2 (5 bases). The CDR3 runs 15 residues. V was cut by 0 bases and J by 4 bases, with 12 bases left in between. The germline gives CDR1 SEHNR, CDR2 FQNEAQ (reference sequence). Here the CDR3 reads CASSLAVGRLETQYF. The CDR3 DNA reads TGTGCCAGCAGCTTAGCCGTGGGGAGATTAGAGACCCAGTACTTC.

This clonotype was seen ten or more times. The chain joins TRBV5-6 to TRBJ1-6; D remains ambiguous. The CDR3 totals 19 residues. V was pared by 5 bases and J by 1 base, with 22 bases between. Germline V gene lookup returns CDR1 SGHDT and CDR2 YYEEEE. The CDR3, as DNA: TGTGCCAGCAGTTCTAAAGACGGCCGTCAGTGGTCCTATAATTCACCCCTCCACTTT. It specifies CASSSKDGRQWSYNSPLHF.

This clonotype was seen many times. The rearrangement joins TRBV9 to TRBJ2-6, with D perhaps matching TRBD1 (6 bases). Germline-derived CDR1 and CDR2 are SGDLS and YYNGEE. Trimming removed 0 bases at V and 7 bases at J, with 14 bases between. This CDR3 contains 16 residues. The CDR3 here is CASSVDRAVSANVLTF. The CDR3 region has the DNA TGTGCCAGCAGCGTAGACAGGGCAGTATCAGCCAACGTCCTGACTTTC.

The rearrangement links TRBV5-1 to TRBJ2-5; 11 bases agree with TRBD2. The ends lost 2 bases at V and 4 bases at J; junction bases unmatched: 7. Germline V gives CDR1 SGHRS, CDR2 YFSETQ. This CDR3 contains 16 residues. As DNA, the CDR3 is TGCGCCAGCAGCTTTTTTAGCGGGAGGGCCCGAGAGACCCAGTACTTC. The encoded protein is CASSFFSGRARETQYF.